This is a list of T cell receptor beta chains from one sample in a study of cytomegalovirus exposure and HLA in healthy donors. TCRdb keeps only in-frame clones here, not all; method: immunoSEQ multiplex PCR. In the table there are about 150,000 clones, over 70% of which are singletons. The sequencing sample was made of PBMCs. The receptors shown here come from a man aged 30 to 45 in good health and CMV-seronegative. Both conserved end residues are part of each CDR3. A D gene is named only where the DNA matches it firmly. Clone size is stated in some rows and not others, as once, few, many or a class when expanded.

TGTGCCAGCAGGGCCCCCGCGGGCACTGAAGCTTTCTTT,CASRAPAGTEAFF,TRBJ1-1,13,-,TRBV28,-
TGTGCCAGCAGCCGGGCCGTCGAGGCGGGAGGGTACACCGGGGAGCTGTTTTTT,CASSRAVEAGGYTGELFF,TRBJ2-2,18,-,TRBV5-6,TRBD2
TGCGCCAGCAGCTTTTCGAGATTTGAGAACACTGAAGCTTTCTTT,CASSFSRFENTEAFF,TRBJ1-1,15,-,TRBV5-1,-
TGCGCCAGCAGCTTGAGAGCGGTAGAGACCCAGTACTTC,CASSLRAVETQYF,TRBJ2-5,13,-,TRBV5-1,-
TGTGCCAGCAGCCTAGGGGGAAGCAGGGGACAGGGTACGCAGTATTTT,CASSLGGSRGQGTQYF,TRBJ2-3,16,few,TRBV7-8,TRBD1
TGTGCCAGTAGTATATACGGGAACACTGAAGCTTTCTTT,CASSIYGNTEAFF,TRBJ1-1,13,-,TRBV19,-
TGTGCCAGTTCCGCCCCGGACGGGGGGAGCTACACCTTC,CASSAPDGGSYTF,TRBJ1-2,13,-,TRBV19,-
TGTGCCTGGAGAGGATGGGCTTTAGAAGAGCAGTACTTC,CAWRGWALEEQYF,TRBJ2-5,13,once,TRBV30,-
TGCGCCAGCAGCTTGCACAGGGGGCAGGACACCGGGGAGCTGTTTTTT,CASSLHRGQDTGELFF,TRBJ2-2,16,few,TRBV5-1,TRBD1
TGTGCCAGCAGCGTCCTCCCGGGACAGAGAGGAAACACCATATATTTT,CASSVLPGQRGNTIYF,TRBJ1-3,16,-,TRBV5-5,TRBD1
TGTGCCAGCTCACCGGGACAGGGAATTGCTGAAGCTTTCTTT,CASSPGQGIAEAFF,TRBJ1-1,14,-,TRBV18,TRBD1
TGTGCCAGCAGCACTCAGGCGTCTGAAGCTTTCTTT,CASSTQASEAFF,TRBJ1-1,12,-,TRBV6-5,-
TGTGCCAGTAGACAGGAACGGACCCAGTACTTC,CASRQERTQYF,TRBJ2-5,11,few,TRBV2,-
TGTGCCAGCACCGGGGATCCTTCTGGGGAGCAGTACTTC,CASTGDPSGEQYF,TRBJ2-7,13,-,TRBV6-1,-
TGTGCCAGCAGCTTCGGACAGGGGTTCTACAATGAGCAGTTCTTC,CASSFGQGFYNEQFF,TRBJ2-1,15,few,TRBV7-9,TRBD1
TGTGCCAGCAGTCGTACACCCTACGAGCAGTACTTC,CASSRTPYEQYF,TRBJ2-7,12,-,TRBV6-5,-
TGTGCCAGCAGCTCGCGCGGGACAGGAGACTACGAGCAGTACTTC,CASSSRGTGDYEQYF,TRBJ2-7,15,few,TRBV7-9,TRBD1
TGTGCCAGCAGTTTGGACAGGGACACCGGGGAGCTGTTTTTT,CASSLDRDTGELFF,TRBJ2-2,14,-,TRBV6-5,TRBD1
TGTGCCAGTAGGCTGACTGCCGGGAGTCTTAATGAGCAGTTCTTC,CASRLTAGSLNEQFF,TRBJ2-1,15,-,TRBV19,-
TGTGCCAGCAGCTTAGAGAGCGGGATCAATGAGCAGTTCTTC,CASSLESGINEQFF,TRBJ2-1,14,-,TRBV7-8,TRBD2
TGTGCCAGCTCACCTCCGGGACAAGGGGTGCCAGAGCCCCAGCATTTT,CASSPPGQGVPEPQHF,TRBJ1-5,16,once,TRBV18,-
TGTGCCATCAGTGATGAGAGGCTCCTCAGCAATCAGCCCCAGCATTTT,CAISDERLLSNQPQHF,TRBJ1-5,16,-,TRBV10-3,-
TGCGCCAGCACCGGGACAGGGTTCAACACTGAAGCTTTCTTT,CASTGTGFNTEAFF,TRBJ1-1,14,-,TRBV10-2,TRBD1
TGTGCCAGCAGCCTCACAGGAACCGGGGAGCTGTTTTTT,CASSLTGTGELFF,TRBJ2-2,13,-,TRBV7-9,-
TGCGCCAGCAGCTTCGGAGATTTTGGTGAAGCTTTCTTT,CASSFGDFGEAFF,TRBJ1-1,13,-,TRBV5-1,-
TGTGCCATCAGCCCAACAGGGGAAGGGGAGCAGTACTTC,CAISPTGEGEQYF,TRBJ2-7,13,-,TRBV10-3,TRBD1
TGCGCCAGCAGAACCAATCCTAGCGCCAGAGCCTACGAGCAGTACTTC,CASRTNPSARAYEQYF,TRBJ2-7,16,-,TRBV5-1,-
TGTGCCAGCTCACCACCGGAGATTGAGACCCAGTACTTC,CASSPPEIETQYF,TRBJ2-5,13,-,TRBV18,-
TGTGCCAGCAGTGAAGCGGGCAGAAGAGGGATTGGTTCGGATGGCTACACCTTC,CASSEAGRRGIGSDGYTF,TRBJ1-2,18,-,TRBV2,-
TGCGCCAGCAGCCAAAGGGGGGGAGATACGCAGTATTTT,CASSQRGGDTQYF,TRBJ2-3,13,-,TRBV4-1,-
TGTGCCAGCAGCCAAGATCAGGACTTCTACAATGAGCAGTTCTTC,CASSQDQDFYNEQFF,TRBJ2-1,15,-,TRBV4-2,-
TGTGCCAGCAGCCCATTGCGTGTCGGGGACATTCAGTACTTC,CASSPLRVGDIQYF,TRBJ2-4,14,-,TRBV7-9,-
TGTGCCAGCAGCTCACAGGGGTCCCACGAGCAGTACTTC,CASSSQGSHEQYF,TRBJ2-7,13,few,TRBV5-6,TRBD1